One sample yielded the 20 T cell receptor beta chains listed below, sequenced in a study of beta chain features in type 1 diabetes. Reverse transcribing all isolated RNA meant expressed TCRB transcripts were sequenced. Sequencing used immunoSEQ multiplex PCR; TCRdb keeps in-frame clones, though not all of them. The profile shows 250,000 to 350,000 clones, approximately 10% of them singletons. The specimen sequenced was naive CD4+ T cells from blood. The receptors here all came from a woman in her thirties in good health.

This clone was observed a handful of times. The junction and the germline gene differ at one end; a read error may be behind it. The chain links TRBV6-6 to TRBJ2-7; TRBD1 agrees at 9 bases. The germline CDR1 and CDR2 sequences are MNHNY and SVGAGI (reference sequence). CDR3 length: 12 residues. The CDR3 loop is CASIKDRGEEYF. For the CDR3, the DNA is TGTGCCAGCATTAAGGACAGGGGCGAGGAGTACTTC.

This rearrangement joins TRBV6-1 to TRBJ2-2, with D maybe TRBD1 (5 bases). The CDR3 is made up of 18 amino acids. V was pared by 0 bases and J by 1 base, with 15 bases between. Germline assignment: CDR1 MNHNS and CDR2 SASEGT. The chain's CDR3 is CASSEALFRVQNTGELFF. DNA of the CDR3: TGTGCCAGCAGTGAAGCGCTTTTCAGGGTTCAGAACACCGGGGAGCTGTTTTTT.

The chain uses TRBV19 and TRBJ1-5; D may be TRBD1 (5 bases). Germline CDR1 reads LNHDA; CDR2 reads SQIVND (reference sequence). The CDR3 has 13 amino acids. The V end was cut by 6 bases, the J end by 4 bases, with 10 bases between. CDR3 nucleotides: TGTGCCAGTAGCTTTGGGGCGAATCAGCCCCAGCATTTT. Translating gives CASSFGANQPQHF.

This clone was counted only a few times. V and J are TRBV25-1 and TRBJ2-5; D may be TRBD2 (7 bases). Trimming took off 3 bases at V and 1 base at J, with 18 bases between the two ends. The germline V gene encodes CDR1 MGHDK and CDR2 SYGVNS. The CDR3 contains 17 residues. The CDR3 coding sequence is TGTGCCAGCAGTGAGGGTCGAGTGGGGGGGCCCCAAGAGACCCAGTACTTC. Its translation is CASSEGRVGGPQETQYF.

V and J are TRBV5-4 and TRBJ2-2; 7 bases are shared with TRBD1. The CDR3 consists of 15 residues. CDR1 and CDR2 (germline): SGHNT, YYREEE (reference sequence). V shed 4 bases, J shed 4 bases, and the junction held 7 bases outside the gene matches. The CDR3 DNA is TGTGCCAGCAGCCCGGACAGGTTCGGCACCGGGGAGCTGTTTTTT. Its translation is CASSPDRFGTGELFF.

V usage is TRBV28 and J usage is TRBJ2-7; D is unclear. From germline, CDR1 is MDHEN and CDR2 SYDVKM. CDR3 length: 11 amino acids. V was pared by 6 bases and J by 3 bases, with 6 bases between. The CDR3 sequence is CASRANYEQYF. The CDR3, as DNA: TGTGCCAGCAGGGCCAACTACGAGCAGTACTTC.

The V gene is TRBV5-1, the J gene TRBJ2-7; TRBD1 matches 7 bases. Unmatched junction bases numbered 6, after V lost 1 base and J lost 2 bases. The length of the CDR3 is 15 residues. Per the germline V gene, CDR1 is SGHRS and CDR2 is YFSETQ. This CDR3 is CASSLFTGQPYEQYF. DNA of the CDR3: TGCGCCAGCAGCTTGTTTACGGGACAGCCCTACGAGCAGTACTTC.

The gene calls are TRBV19 and TRBJ1-5, with no clear D. Deletions cut 7 bases from V and 4 bases from J, with 11 bases between. Germline V lookup: CDR1 LNHDA, CDR2 SQIVND (reference sequence). The CDR3 has 13 amino acids. As DNA, the CDR3 is TGTGCCAGTACCCTACCCCCTAATCAGCCCCAGCATTTT. Translating it yields CASTLPPNQPQHF.

Turning to this clone: Other DNA sequences in this specimen translate into the identical CDR3. This sequence joins TRBV30 and TRBJ1-1; D is unresolved. V was trimmed by 2 bases and J by 0 bases, leaving 7 bases between them. CDR3 length: 13 amino acids. Germline-derived CDR1 and CDR2 are GTSNPN and SVGIG (reference sequence). The CDR3 reads CAWSTNMNTEAFF. CDR3 nucleotides: TGTGCCTGGAGTACCAACATGAACACTGAAGCTTTCTTT.

The CDR3 protein is CASSVLAGGTGELFF. The CDR3, as DNA: TGTGCCAGCAGCGTCCTAGCGGGAGGTACCGGGGAGCTGTTTTTT. The rearrangement uses TRBV7-3 and TRBJ2-2; 11 bases map to TRBD2. V dropped 5 bases and J dropped 5; count of bases not matched to a gene: 4. CDR1 and CDR2 (germline): SGHTA, FQGTGA. The CDR3 extends over 15 amino acids. Supplemented by reference TRBV7-3 and TRBJ2-2, the full variable domain reads GAGVSQTPSNKVTEKGKYVELRCDPISGHTALYWYRQSLGQGPEFLIYFQGTGAADDSGLPNDRFFAVRPEGSVSTLKIQRTERGDSAVYLCASSVLAGGTGELFFGEGSRLTVL.

This clone was observed a few times. This rearrangement joins TRBV28 to TRBJ2-1, with TRBD2 matching over 9 bases. Germline CDR1 is MDHEN and CDR2 is SYDVKM. This CDR3 has 15 amino acids. The CDR3, as DNA: TGTGCTGCCCGGACTAGCGCCAGCTCCTACAATGAGCAGTTCTTC. Translated, it gives CAARTSASSYNEQFF.

The rearrangement joins TRBV7-2 to TRBJ2-3; D perhaps matches TRBD2 (5 bases). This CDR3 has 15 amino acids. Germline V gene data show CDR1 as SGHTA and CDR2 as FQGNSA. Between the trimmed V and J ends, which lost 3 bases and 4 bases, there was a span of 14 bases. This chain's CDR3 is CASSLRSRRADTQYF. As DNA, the CDR3 is TGTGCCAGCAGCTTGCGGAGCAGGCGGGCAGATACGCAGTATTTT.

This chain joins TRBV28 and TRBJ2-7; D is ambiguous. The CDR3 spans 16 residues. V shed 4 bases and J shed 2 bases, with 18 bases lying between them. Germline CDR1 MDHEN, CDR2 SYDVKM. CDR3 sequence: CASSSLSLRPPYEQYF. DNA for the CDR3: TGTGCCAGCAGTTCCCTTAGTCTGCGCCCCCCCTACGAGCAGTACTTC.

The V gene is TRBV7-9, the J gene TRBJ2-5, with 8 bases fitting TRBD2. Germline lookup yields CDR1 SEHNR and CDR2 FQNEAQ (reference sequence). The CDR3 length is 15 residues. The J segment lost 3 bases and the V segment lost 0 bases, leaving 3 bases of the junction unmatched. The CDR3 bases are TGTGCCAGCAGCTTAGCTAGCGGGGCTGAAGAGACCCAGTACTTC. Its protein product is CASSLASGAEETQYF.

V usage is TRBV7-2 and J usage is TRBJ2-7, with 12 bases identical to TRBD2. Germline V gene lookup returns CDR1 SGHTA and CDR2 FQGNSA. J was trimmed by 7 bases and V by 2 bases; bases with no gene match: 6. The CDR3 loop spans 15 amino acids. Here the CDR3 DNA reads TGTGCCAGCAGCTTAAGCCTAGCGGGAGGGCGGGAGCAGTACTTC. As protein: CASSLSLAGGREQYF.

The chain carries TRBV28 and TRBJ2-7, with D tentatively TRBD2 (6 bases). The CDR3 has 17 residues. Trimming shortened V by 5 bases and J by 2 bases, and 22 bases separated the two germline ends. Germline V lookup: CDR1 MDHEN, CDR2 SYDVKM. As DNA, the CDR3 is TGTGCCAGCAGTACAACCTTTGGGGGGTCCCAGGCCTACGAGCAGTACTTC. Its protein product is CASSTTFGGSQAYEQYF.

V is TRBV11-2 and J is TRBJ2-7, with a weak D call TRBD1 (6 bases). V shed 5 bases and J shed 4 bases, with 24 bases lying between them. CDR3 length: 17 amino acids. Per the germline V gene, CDR1 is SGHAT and CDR2 is FQNNGV. CDR3 nucleotides: TGTGCCAGCAGCCGCGGAGTGGACAGACTGTCGGGGTACGAGCAGTACTTC. This translates into CASSRGVDRLSGYEQYF.

The V call is TRBV7-2, the J call TRBJ1-5; D unresolved. This CDR3 has 15 residues. V lost 2 bases, J lost 3 bases, and 11 bases lay in between. CDR1 and CDR2 from the germline V gene are SGHTA and FQGNSA. CDR3 residues: CASSLSGGNNQPQHF. The CDR3 DNA reads TGTGCCAGCAGCTTATCGGGCGGGAACAATCAGCCCCAGCATTTT.

This chain links TRBV4-3 with TRBJ2-2; D might be TRBD2 (6 bases). The V gene's germline CDR1 is LGHNA and CDR2 YSLEER. The ends were cut back, 1 base at V and 5 bases at J, with 14 bases in the middle. This CDR3 has 16 amino acids. CDR3: CASSQVYRAGTGELFF. CDR3 bases: TGCGCCAGCAGCCAAGTGTATCGAGCGGGTACCGGGGAGCTGTTTTTT.

The chain joins TRBV5-1 to TRBJ2-1; TRBD1 agrees at 11 bases. The CDR3 length is 14 residues. Unmatched junction bases numbered 1, after V lost 3 bases and J lost 5 bases. Germline CDR1 and CDR2: SGHRS and YFSETQ. The CDR3 is CASSSGQGDNEQFF. As DNA, the CDR3 is TGCGCCAGCAGCTCGGGACAGGGGGACAATGAGCAGTTCTTC. Filled out from reference TRBV5-1 and TRBJ2-1, the complete variable domain reads KAGVTQTPRYLIKTRGQQVTLSCSPISGHRSVSWYQQTPGQGLQFLFEYFSETQRNKGNFPGRFSGRQFSNSRSEMNVSTLELGDSALYLCASSSGQGDNEQFFGPGTRLTVL.